Presented here are 28 T cell receptor beta chains from one specimen sequenced in a study of T cell responses to AZD1222 COVID-19 vaccine. TCRdb keeps only in-frame clones here, not all; method: immunoSEQ multiplex PCR. The repertoire includes under 150,000 clones, approximately 90% of them detected once, and more than 6% sits in the top ten. The sequencing here drew on peripheral blood, taken on day 0 of AZD1222 vaccination. The receptor set was obtained from an adult in good health.

The CDR3 protein is CASSPNKGAHEQYF. The CDR3 nucleotides read TGTGCCAGCAGCCCGAACAAGGGGGCCCACGAGCAGTACTTC. This rearrangement joins TRBV7-6 to TRBJ2-7; 7 bases map to TRBD1. Trimming removed 5 bases from V and 5 bases from J; junction bases left unmatched: 9. The CDR3 covers 14 residues. Germline V CDR1 and CDR2: SGHVS, FNYEAQ.

The chain couples TRBV3-1 (or the pseudogene TRBV3-2) to TRBJ2-1; 12 bases align to TRBD2. V gave up 4 bases and J gave up 8 bases; unmatched junction bases: 6. Germline CDR1 reads LGHDT; CDR2 reads YNNKEL (reference sequence). The CDR3 runs 15 residues. For the CDR3, the DNA is TGTGCCAGCAGCCGGCGCCTAGCGGGAGGGGATGAGCAGTTCTTC. It yields the protein CASSRRLAGGDEQFF.

The genes are TRBV19 and TRBJ1-3; no firm D call. Germline V lookup: CDR1 LNHDA, CDR2 SQIVND (reference sequence). V gave up 9 bases and J gave up 0 bases, with 21 bases separating them. The CDR3 length is 17 residues. This CDR3 reads CARSTVTLQNSGNTIYF. The CDR3 DNA reads TGTGCCAGATCGACCGTTACACTCCAAAACTCTGGAAACACCATATATTTT.

V gene TRBV7-2 combines with J gene TRBJ2-2, with a weak D call TRBD1 (6 bases). From germline, CDR1 is SGHTA and CDR2 FQGNSA. This CDR3 has 14 amino acids. V was trimmed by 5 bases and J by 1 base, leaving 8 bases between them. CDR3 in DNA: TGTGCCAGCAGCCTGGGACAGAACACCGGGGAGCTGTTTTTT. Residues: CASSLGQNTGELFF.

The genes are TRBV28 and TRBJ2-5; D is undetermined. The CDR3 is 12 amino acids. With 2 bases removed from V and 2 bases from J, the gap between germline ends came to 3 bases. Looked up from germline, CDR1 is MDHEN and CDR2 is SYDVKM. The chain's CDR3 is CASSLPQETQYF. CDR3 DNA: TGTGCCAGCAGTTTACCACAAGAGACCCAGTACTTC.

The rearrangement links TRBV28 to TRBJ2-7, with 10 nucleotides matching TRBD1. In germline, CDR1 is MDHEN, CDR2 SYDVKM. With V trimmed by 6 bases and J by 1 base, 9 bases remained unmatched. This CDR3 is 16 amino acids long. The CDR3 loop reads CASSTGTGARSYEQYF. The CDR3 region has the DNA TGTGCCAGCAGCACAGGGACAGGGGCACGATCCTACGAGCAGTACTTC.

This sequence joins TRBV6-2 or TRBV6-3 and TRBJ1-1, with D unresolved. V was trimmed by 6 bases and J by 1 base, leaving 12 bases between them. The CDR3 contains 14 residues. From germline, CDR1 is MNHEY and CDR2 SVGEGT. The CDR3 loop reads CASSFLERNTEAFF. CDR3 DNA: TGTGCCAGCAGCTTCCTCGAGCGGAACACTGAAGCTTTCTTT.

This clone was recorded a few times. The chain employs TRBV10-3 and TRBJ2-7; 9 nucleotides agree with TRBD1. V lost 3 bases, J lost 3 bases, and 6 bases stayed unmatched. The germline V gene has CDR1 ENHRY and CDR2 SYGVKD. This CDR3 region has 15 residues. The CDR3 sequence is CAISENRGPRYEQYF. Here the CDR3 DNA reads TGTGCCATCAGTGAAAACAGGGGGCCCCGCTACGAGCAGTACTTC.

This clone showed up just once. The V gene is TRBV20-1, the J gene TRBJ1-5, with D uncertain. The CDR3 extends over 15 amino acids. V was trimmed by 4 bases and J by 0 bases, leaving 13 bases between them. The V gene's germline CDR1 is DFQATT and CDR2 SNEGSKA (reference sequence). As DNA, the CDR3 is TGCAGTGCTACTGACGGGATATATAGCAATCAGCCCCAGCATTTT. It encodes CSATDGIYSNQPQHF.

The V and J genes are TRBV6-6 and TRBJ2-5, with 10 bases fitting TRBD1. The CDR3 runs to 16 residues. Germline V lookup: CDR1 MNHNY, CDR2 SVGAGI (reference sequence). Germline trimming cut 4 bases from V and 4 bases from J; bases unmatched to any gene: 9. The CDR3 sequence is CASSSRGQGDGETQYF. The CDR3, as DNA: TGTGCCAGCAGTTCCCGAGGACAGGGGGATGGAGAGACCCAGTACTTC.

This clone was observed a handful of times. V gene TRBV30 combines with J gene TRBJ2-2; D possibly corresponds to TRBD1 (6 bases). Trimming stripped 0 bases from V and 5 bases from J, with 13 bases between. CDR1 is GTSNPN and CDR2 is SVGIG in the germline V gene (reference sequence). This CDR3 contains 15 residues. CDR3 protein: CAWSVPGHHTGELFF. The DNA of the CDR3 is TGTGCCTGGAGTGTACCGGGACACCATACCGGGGAGCTGTTTTTT.

The chain recombines TRBV5-6 with TRBJ2-7; D is unclear. Germline V gene sequence: CDR1 SGHDT, CDR2 YYEEEE. The CDR3 has 12 residues. The ends were cut back, 2 bases at V and 2 bases at J, with 5 bases in the middle. CDR3 protein: CASSFGPYEQYF. The CDR3 nucleotides are TGTGCCAGCAGCTTCGGCCCCTACGAGCAGTACTTC. The full variable domain, its missing parts supplied by reference TRBV5-6 and TRBJ2-7, is DAGVTQSPTHLIKTRGQQVTLRCSPKSGHDTVSWYQQALGQGPQFIFQYYEEEERQRGNFPDRFSGHQFPNYSSELNVNALLLGDSALYLCASSFGPYEQYFGPGTRLTVT.

V gene TRBV11-2 combines with J gene TRBJ1-3; D is perhaps TRBD1 (6 bases). This CDR3 has 16 amino acids. Germline V gene sequence: CDR1 SGHAT, CDR2 FQNNGV. The ends were cut back, 7 bases at V and 1 base at J, with 17 bases in the middle. As DNA, the CDR3 is TGTGCCAGCACGCAGGGGTTGGTTACTTCTGGAAACACCATATATTTT. Translation: CASTQGLVTSGNTIYF.

The table lists this clone with a count of one. The rearrangement uses TRBV6-1 and TRBJ2-3; TRBD2 agrees at 8 bases. The germline gives CDR1 MNHNS, CDR2 SASEGT. This CDR3 region has 17 residues. J was trimmed by 4 bases and V by 2 bases; bases with no gene match: 11. Here the CDR3 reads CASSETRWLAGSDTQYF. The CDR3 coding sequence is TGTGCCAGCAGTGAAACGAGGTGGCTAGCGGGCTCAGATACGCAGTATTTT.

The sample holds one count of this clone. The chain joins TRBV3-1 (or the pseudogene TRBV3-2) to TRBJ2-3; the D gene is possibly TRBD2 (5 bases). Trimming shortened V by 4 bases and J by 4 bases, and 18 bases separated the two germline ends. The CDR3 is made up of 16 amino acids. The germline CDR1 and CDR2 sequences are LGHDT and YNNKEL (reference sequence). The chain's CDR3 is CASSPASTRGPDTQYF. In DNA form, the CDR3 reads TGTGCCAGCAGCCCCGCAAGCACGAGAGGGCCAGATACGCAGTATTTT.

This clone was found once. The V gene is TRBV24-1, the J gene TRBJ2-6; the D is unclear. Germline CDR1 reads KGHDR; CDR2 reads SFDVKD. V was shortened by 2 bases and J by 0 bases, with 7 bases between the two germline ends. The CDR3 contains 16 residues. The CDR3 is CATSDYPSSGANVLTF. In nucleotides, the CDR3 is TGTGCCACCAGTGATTACCCGAGCTCTGGGGCCAACGTCCTGACTTTC.

The CDR3: CASSTVSGTDTQYF. The CDR3 DNA reads TGTGCCAGTAGTACCGTATCCGGGACAGATACGCAGTATTTT. V gene TRBV19 combines with J gene TRBJ2-3; D is ambiguous. This CDR3 spans 14 amino acids. The germline gives CDR1 LNHDA, CDR2 SQIVND (reference sequence). V lost 4 bases, J lost 3 bases, and 11 bases lay in between.

This clone showed up just a few times. The chain carries TRBV7-8 and TRBJ2-7; tentative D call: TRBD1 (5 bases). The V end was cut by 1 base, the J end by 3 bases, with 10 bases between. There are 14 residues in the CDR3. In germline, CDR1 is SGHVS, CDR2 FQNEAQ. The CDR3 sequence is CASSLERGNYEQYF. The CDR3 nucleotides are TGTGCCAGCAGCTTAGAAAGGGGCAACTACGAGCAGTACTTC.

The chain links TRBV5-4 to TRBJ2-7; 8 nucleotides agree with TRBD1. The CDR3 covers 15 residues. The germline V gene encodes CDR1 SGHNT and CDR2 YYREEE (reference sequence). The J segment lost 1 base and the V segment lost 4 bases, leaving 7 bases of the junction unmatched. The CDR3 region is CASSARQGPSYEQYF. CDR3 DNA sequence: TGTGCCAGCAGCGCGAGACAGGGGCCATCCTACGAGCAGTACTTC.

CDR3 region: CASSQTGNTEAFF. The CDR3 nucleotides read TGCGCCAGCAGCCAGACAGGGAACACTGAAGCTTTCTTT. V usage is TRBV4-1 and J usage is TRBJ1-1; tentatively, D is TRBD1 (6 bases). V shed 3 bases and J shed 1 base, with 6 bases lying between them. Germline assignment: CDR1 MGHRA and CDR2 YSYEKL. The CDR3 sequence is 13 residues long.

The chain recombines TRBV30 with TRBJ1-1; D is unresolved. This CDR3 is 13 amino acids long. The V gene's germline CDR1 is GTSNPN and CDR2 SVGIG (reference sequence). Trimming shortened V by 4 bases and J by 3 bases, and 12 bases separated the two germline ends. The CDR3 DNA reads TGTGCCTGGACTAGGGAATTGTACACTGAAGCTTTCTTT. The encoded protein is CAWTRELYTEAFF.

The rearrangement links TRBV10-2 to TRBJ2-6, with TRBD2 matching 14 bases. Looked up from germline, CDR1 is WSHSY and CDR2 is SAAADI. The V segment lost 8 bases and the J segment 2 bases; nucleotides outside the gene matches: 8. This CDR3 region has 18 residues. The CDR3 protein is CASRGTSGSLAGANVLTF. The CDR3 DNA reads TGCGCCAGCCGTGGGACTAGCGGGAGTTTAGCTGGGGCCAACGTCCTGACTTTC.

The chain links TRBV6-1 to TRBJ2-7; no clear D. The CDR3 contains 14 residues. Looked up from germline, CDR1 is MNHNS and CDR2 is SASEGT. Deletions cut 1 base from V and 0 bases from J, with 7 bases between. The CDR3 here is CASSEVGLSYEQYF. In DNA form, the CDR3 reads TGTGCCAGCAGTGAAGTAGGTCTCTCCTACGAGCAGTACTTC.

The rearrangement joins TRBV2 to TRBJ2-3, with TRBD2 as a possible D gene (8 bases). V was shortened by 4 bases and J by 4 bases, with 15 bases between the two germline ends. Germline CDR1 SNHLY, CDR2 FYNNEI. CDR3 length equals 15 residues. CDR3 sequence: CASSVSGGQPDTQYF. CDR3 coding DNA: TGTGCCAGCAGTGTCAGCGGGGGACAGCCAGATACGCAGTATTTT.

The V gene is TRBV19, the J gene TRBJ1-5; 8 positions agree with TRBD1. The ends lost 5 bases at V and 0 bases at J; junction bases unmatched: 9. CDR1 and CDR2 from the germline V gene are LNHDA and SQIVND (reference sequence). The CDR3 totals 17 residues. CDR3 sequence (DNA): TGTGCCAGTAGTCCTATTACAGGGGGGACTAGCAATCAGCCCCAGCATTTT. Translation gives CASSPITGGTSNQPQHF.

The chain is built from TRBV6-6 and TRBJ1-1, with D unclear. From germline, CDR1 is MNHNY and CDR2 SVGAGI (reference sequence). The CDR3 covers 13 residues. V was trimmed by 8 bases and J by 5 bases, leaving 15 bases between them. CDR3 nucleotides: TGTGCCAGCGGTGGGTCGGGTCGGACTGAAGCTTTCTTT. It codes for CASGGSGRTEAFF.

This sequence joins TRBV7-8 and TRBJ2-1, with TRBD2 matching over 16 bases. The CDR3 is 14 residues long. With 6 bases clipped from V and 14 bases from J, the junction kept 7 bases outside the gene matches. Germline assignment: CDR1 SGHVS and CDR2 FQNEAQ. The CDR3 bases are TGTGCCAGCAGGCGTTCGGGACTAGCGGGAGGGAAGTTCTTC. As protein: CASRRSGLAGGKFF.

The chain joins TRBV19 to TRBJ1-5, with 7 positions matching TRBD1. Germline V gene sequence: CDR1 LNHDA, CDR2 SQIVND (reference sequence). V gave up 2 bases and J gave up 3 bases; unmatched junction bases: 7. There are 16 residues in the CDR3. CDR3 loop: CASSIIRQGFNQPQHF. The CDR3 DNA reads TGTGCCAGTAGTATAATCCGACAGGGCTTCAATCAGCCCCAGCATTTT.